This TCR beta chain originates from a study of T cells in Graves' hyperthyroidism and ophthalmopathy. The study, taken as a whole, reports: Onset of ophthalmopathy came a median 6.5 months after the model predicted it.

Notes on this clonotype: The antigen is unknown.

The source material, RNA transcripts, was used to amplify TCR beta CDR3 regions. HTBI primers were the set used in a first-round RT-PCR of the TCR CDR3. TCRdb called the multiplex PCR reads again in MiXCR, with one record for every CDR3 protein. The sample yields 300,000 to 400,000 distinct CDR3 sequences, 14% seen once. The sequence was obtained from a woman aged 55-70 years with Graves' hyperthyroidism. The sample taken for sequencing was blood.

Here the CDR3 reads CASSPGDSSFTDTQYF. CDR3 nucleotides: TGTGCCAGCAGCCCCGGGGACTCTTCCTTTACAGATACGCAGTATTTT. The V and J genes are TRBV7-9 and TRBJ2-3; D may be TRBD2 (6 bases). The CDR3 has 16 residues. Germline-derived CDR1 and CDR2 are SEHNR and FQNEAQ (reference sequence). The V and J ends lost 5 bases and 3 bases respectively, with 18 bases between them.